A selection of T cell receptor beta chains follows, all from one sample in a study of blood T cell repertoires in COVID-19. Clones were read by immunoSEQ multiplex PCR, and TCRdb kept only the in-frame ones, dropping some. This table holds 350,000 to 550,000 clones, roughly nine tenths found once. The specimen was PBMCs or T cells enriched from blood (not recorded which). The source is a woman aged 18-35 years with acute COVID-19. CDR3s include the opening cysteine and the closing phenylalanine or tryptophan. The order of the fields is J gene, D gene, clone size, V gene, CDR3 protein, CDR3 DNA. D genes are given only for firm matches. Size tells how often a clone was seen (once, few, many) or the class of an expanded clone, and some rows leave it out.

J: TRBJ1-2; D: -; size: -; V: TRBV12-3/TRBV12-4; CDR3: CASSRTDYGYTF; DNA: TGTGCCAGCAGTCGGACAGACTATGGCTACACCTTC
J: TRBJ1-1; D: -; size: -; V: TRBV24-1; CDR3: CATSTGVNTEAFF; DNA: TGTGCCACCAGTACCGGGGTTAACACTGAAGCTTTCTTT
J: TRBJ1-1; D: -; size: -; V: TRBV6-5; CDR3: CASSYSKANTEAFF; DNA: TGTGCCAGCAGTTACTCGAAAGCGAACACTGAAGCTTTCTTT
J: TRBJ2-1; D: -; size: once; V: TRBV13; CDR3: CASSRNNEQFF; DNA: TGTGCCAGCAGTCGTAACAATGAGCAGTTCTTC
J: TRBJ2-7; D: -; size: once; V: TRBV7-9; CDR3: CASSSGAGSYEQYF; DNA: TGTGCCAGCAGCTCAGGAGCGGGTTCCTACGAGCAGTACTTC
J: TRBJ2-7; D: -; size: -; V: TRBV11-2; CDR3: CASSLDPTSFSEQYF; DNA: TGTGCCAGCAGCTTAGATCCAACTAGTTTCTCCGAGCAGTACTTC
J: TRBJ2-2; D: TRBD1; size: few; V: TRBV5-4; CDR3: CASSLPRGLWTGELFF; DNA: TGTGCCAGCAGCTTACCTAGGGGGCTGTGGACCGGGGAGCTGTTTTTT
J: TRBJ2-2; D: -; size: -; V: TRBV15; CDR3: CATSRDSSPGELFF; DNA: TGTGCCACCAGCAGAGATTCTAGTCCCGGGGAGCTGTTTTTT
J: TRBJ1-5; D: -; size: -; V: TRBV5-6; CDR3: CASSLGDRSNQPQHF; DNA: TGTGCCAGCAGCTTGGGAGACAGGAGCAATCAGCCCCAGCATTTT
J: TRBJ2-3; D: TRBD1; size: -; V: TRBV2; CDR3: CASSEQGVDTQYF; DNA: TGTGCCAGCAGTGAACAGGGGGTCGATACGCAGTATTTT
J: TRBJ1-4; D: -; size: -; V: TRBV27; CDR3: CASRPVPGETEKLFF; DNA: TGTGCCAGCAGACCAGTTCCGGGAGAGACTGAAAAACTGTTTTTT
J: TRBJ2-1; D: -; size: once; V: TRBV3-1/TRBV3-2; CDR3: CASSRQTGGNEQFF; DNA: TGTGCCAGCAGCCGACAAACCGGGGGCAATGAGCAGTTCTTC
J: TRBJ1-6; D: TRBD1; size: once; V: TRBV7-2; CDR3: CASIAPGQGRSSYNSPLHF; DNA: TGTGCCAGCATCGCCCCGGGACAGGGACGAAGCTCCTATAATTCACCCCTCCACTTT
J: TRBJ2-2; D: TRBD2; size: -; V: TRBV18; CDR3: CASSPQSRGGTGELFF; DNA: TGTGCCAGCTCACCACAGTCAAGGGGAGGGACCGGGGAGCTGTTTTTT
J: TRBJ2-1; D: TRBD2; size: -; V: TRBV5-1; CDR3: CASSLVGGGDNEQFF; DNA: TGCGCCAGCAGCTTGGTCGGCGGGGGGGACAATGAGCAGTTCTTC
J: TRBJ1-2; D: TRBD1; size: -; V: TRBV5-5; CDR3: CASSLVAGGNYGYTF; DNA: TGTGCCAGCAGCTTGGTCGCAGGGGGTAACTATGGCTACACCTTC
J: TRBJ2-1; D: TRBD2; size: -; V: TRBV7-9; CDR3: CASGTWTSSDNEQFF; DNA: TGTGCCAGCGGAACCTGGACTAGCTCAGACAATGAGCAGTTCTTC